A selection of T cell receptor beta chains follows, all from one sample in a study of cytomegalovirus exposure and HLA in healthy donors. TCRdb's table, derived via immunoSEQ multiplex PCR, lists solely in-frame clones and lacks some. This repertoire shows approximately 130,000 clones, around 78% found once; its top ten account for roughly 1.8%. The sequencing input was PBMCs. These receptors came from a female donor in good health and CMV-seropositive. The CDR3 runs from the conserved cysteine through the conserved F or W. Each record gives: CDR3 DNA, CDR3 protein, clone size, J gene, V gene, D gene. The D gene is left open where the match is weak. Some rows mark clone size as missing; the rest say once, few, many or name a class of expanded clone.

DNA: TGTGCCAGCAGCGTAGGGACAGGGGGGGAGAGTGAAGCTTTCTTT
CDR3: CASSVGTGGESEAFF
size: few
J: TRBJ1-1
V: TRBV9
D: TRBD1

DNA: TGTGCCAGCTCACCTCAGGGGGTAGGAAATCAGCCCCAGCATTTT
CDR3: CASSPQGVGNQPQHF
size: NA
J: TRBJ1-5
V: TRBV18
D: TRBD1

DNA: TGTGCCATCAGTGAGGGGCCCCAGGGGCCCCAGCATTTT
CDR3: CAISEGPQGPQHF
size: NA
J: TRBJ1-5
V: TRBV10-3
D: NA

DNA: TGTGCCAGCAGTTGGACAGGGACCAATCAGCCCCAGCATTTT
CDR3: CASSWTGTNQPQHF
size: NA
J: TRBJ1-5
V: TRBV28
D: TRBD1

DNA: TGTGCCAGCAGCTCGGGACTAGCGGGATTTAACACGCAGTATTTT
CDR3: CASSSGLAGFNTQYF
size: once
J: TRBJ2-3
V: TRBV11-2
D: TRBD2

DNA: TGTGCCAGCAGTTACACTCGGGGAAACACTGAAGCTTTCTTT
CDR3: CASSYTRGNTEAFF
size: NA
J: TRBJ1-1
V: TRBV6-5
D: NA

DNA: TGTGCCAGCAGCATGACTAGCAGAGGGGGAGATGAGCAGTTCTTC
CDR3: CASSMTSRGGDEQFF
size: NA
J: TRBJ2-1
V: TRBV5-4
D: NA

DNA: TGTGCCAGCGCACCGGGTAGTAGCACAGATACGCAGTATTTT
CDR3: CASAPGSSTDTQYF
size: NA
J: TRBJ2-3
V: TRBV7-3
D: NA

DNA: TGTGCCAGCAAGAGGACAGGGGGCGGGCAGTACTTC
CDR3: CASKRTGGGQYF
size: few
J: TRBJ2-7
V: TRBV2
D: TRBD1

DNA: TGTGCCAGCAGCTACACAACCTCGACGAACACCGGGGAGCTGTTTTTT
CDR3: CASSYTTSTNTGELFF
size: few
J: TRBJ2-2
V: TRBV5-5
D: NA

DNA: TGTGCCAGCAGTGAGGGCATCCTGAATGAAAAACTGTTTTTT
CDR3: CASSEGILNEKLFF
size: NA
J: TRBJ1-4
V: TRBV6-1
D: NA

DNA: TGTGCCAGCTCACCTACCCCGGGACAGAGTAATGAAAAACTGTTTTTT
CDR3: CASSPTPGQSNEKLFF
size: NA
J: TRBJ1-4
V: TRBV18
D: TRBD1

DNA: TGTGCCAGCAGTTACGGAAACAGGAGATCCTACGAGCAGTACTTC
CDR3: CASSYGNRRSYEQYF
size: NA
J: TRBJ2-7
V: TRBV6-5
D: NA

DNA: TGTGCCAGCAGCTCGATGACTAGCGGGAGGACAGATACGCAGTATTTT
CDR3: CASSSMTSGRTDTQYF
size: NA
J: TRBJ2-3
V: TRBV5-5
D: TRBD2

DNA: TGTGCCAGCAGTTCGGACAGCTATGGCTACACCTTC
CDR3: CASSSDSYGYTF
size: NA
J: TRBJ1-2
V: TRBV28
D: NA

DNA: TGTGCCAGCAAACTAACTGCTAGCGGACCCTACGAGCAGTACTTC
CDR3: CASKLTASGPYEQYF
size: NA
J: TRBJ2-7
V: TRBV7-2
D: TRBD2

DNA: TGTGCCAGCAGTTTTGTGGGACAGTACAATGAGCAGTTCTTC
CDR3: CASSFVGQYNEQFF
size: NA
J: TRBJ2-1
V: TRBV28
D: TRBD1

DNA: TGTGCCAGCAGCCAAGGGGTAGCGAATGAGCAGTTCTTC
CDR3: CASSQGVANEQFF
size: NA
J: TRBJ2-1
V: TRBV4-2
D: NA

DNA: TGTGCCAGCAGCGCCTCAACAATCACAGATACGCAGTATTTT
CDR3: CASSASTITDTQYF
size: NA
J: TRBJ2-3
V: TRBV9
D: NA

DNA: TGTGCCAGCAGCCCGTCGGGACAGGGAGAGACCCAGTACTTC
CDR3: CASSPSGQGETQYF
size: NA
J: TRBJ2-5
V: TRBV9
D: TRBD1

DNA: TGTGCCAGCATTGATGGAACAGTTCGCCACGAGCAGTACTTC
CDR3: CASIDGTVRHEQYF
size: NA
J: TRBJ2-7
V: TRBV6-1
D: NA

DNA: TGTGCCAGCAGCCCTAGCGGAAGCTCCTACAATGAGCAGTTCTTC
CDR3: CASSPSGSSYNEQFF
size: NA
J: TRBJ2-1
V: TRBV7-2
D: TRBD2

DNA: TGTGCCATCAGTGAGGGGACTAACGAGCAGTACTTC
CDR3: CAISEGTNEQYF
size: once
J: TRBJ2-7
V: TRBV10-3
D: TRBD2

DNA: TGCGCCAGCAGCTTATCGGGAGGGGGCACGGAGGAAAAACTGTTTTTT
CDR3: CASSLSGGGTEEKLFF
size: NA
J: TRBJ1-4
V: TRBV5-1
D: TRBD1

DNA: TGTGCCAGCAGCATCGACAGGGGAAACTACAATGAGCAGTTCTTC
CDR3: CASSIDRGNYNEQFF
size: NA
J: TRBJ2-1
V: TRBV2
D: TRBD1

DNA: TGTGCCAGCAGTACCAGCCCACCGGGAGGGAAATACAATGAGCAGTTCTTC
CDR3: CASSTSPPGGKYNEQFF
size: NA
J: TRBJ2-1
V: TRBV25-1
D: TRBD2

DNA: TGCGCCAGCAGCCAATCCCACGCGGGCTCCTACGAGCAGTACTTC
CDR3: CASSQSHAGSYEQYF
size: NA
J: TRBJ2-7
V: TRBV4-1
D: NA

DNA: TGTGCCAGTAGTCCGGGACAGGTTGCCTACGAGCAGTACTTC
CDR3: CASSPGQVAYEQYF
size: NA
J: TRBJ2-7
V: TRBV19
D: TRBD1

DNA: TGTGCCAGTAGTATGGAGGGACTAAGCAATCAGCCCCAGCATTTT
CDR3: CASSMEGLSNQPQHF
size: NA
J: TRBJ1-5
V: TRBV19
D: NA

DNA: TGTGCCAGCAGCCAGGGACTAGGTGCAGATACGCAGTATTTT
CDR3: CASSQGLGADTQYF
size: NA
J: TRBJ2-3
V: TRBV7-9
D: TRBD2

DNA: TGTGCCAGCAGCGTGCGGGGGCCCTCCTACGAGCAGTACTTC
CDR3: CASSVRGPSYEQYF
size: few
J: TRBJ2-7
V: TRBV11-1
D: NA

DNA: TGCGCCAGCAGCTTGGCCGGGACAGCAGGTTACGAGCAGTACTTC
CDR3: CASSLAGTAGYEQYF
size: NA
J: TRBJ2-7
V: TRBV5-1
D: TRBD1

DNA: TGTGCCATCACCCAAACCGGGACAGGGGCCACAGATACGCAGTATTTT
CDR3: CAITQTGTGATDTQYF
size: NA
J: TRBJ2-3
V: TRBV10-3
D: TRBD1

DNA: TGTGCCAGCAGCCTAAGTTCGGGGGAATCCTACGAGCAGTACTTC
CDR3: CASSLSSGESYEQYF
size: NA
J: TRBJ2-7
V: TRBV7-2
D: NA

DNA: TGTGCCAGCAGCAAGAGGGTAGGGGGTATGGCTTCTGAAGCTTTCTTT
CDR3: CASSKRVGGMASEAFF
size: NA
J: TRBJ1-1
V: TRBV5-4
D: NA

DNA: TGTGCCAGCAGTTACTCAGAGGACTATGGCTACACCTTC
CDR3: CASSYSEDYGYTF
size: NA
J: TRBJ1-2
V: TRBV6-5
D: NA

DNA: TGCGCCAGCAGCTTGGGCTCAGACAGGAGGTTCGTAGACTACACCTTC
CDR3: CASSLGSDRRFVDYTF
size: few
J: TRBJ1-2
V: TRBV5-1
D: NA

DNA: TGTGCCATCAGCTTAGACAATCAGCCCCAGCATTTT
CDR3: CAISLDNQPQHF
size: NA
J: TRBJ1-5
V: TRBV6-6
D: NA

DNA: TGCAGCGTTGGGGTACAGGGGGGGAACACTGAAGCTTTCTTT
CDR3: CSVGVQGGNTEAFF
size: NA
J: TRBJ1-1
V: TRBV29-1
D: TRBD1

DNA: TGCGCCAGCAGCCCCAGTAGAGGCAGCCTATCCTACGAGCAGTACTTC
CDR3: CASSPSRGSLSYEQYF
size: few
J: TRBJ2-7
V: TRBV5-1
D: NA